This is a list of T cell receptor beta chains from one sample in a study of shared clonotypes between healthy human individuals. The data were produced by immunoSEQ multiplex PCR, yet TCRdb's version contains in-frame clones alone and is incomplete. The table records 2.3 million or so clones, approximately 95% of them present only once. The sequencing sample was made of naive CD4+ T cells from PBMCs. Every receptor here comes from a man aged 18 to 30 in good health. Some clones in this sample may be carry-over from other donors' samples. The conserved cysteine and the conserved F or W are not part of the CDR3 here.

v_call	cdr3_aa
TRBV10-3	AISESGRGHTEAF
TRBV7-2	ASSLVSRAGGLRAF
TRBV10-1	ASSEGGAGPNTEAF
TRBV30	AWSGDGNYEQY
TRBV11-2	ASSLGTTNEKLF
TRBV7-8	ASSLWQGLSSYEQY
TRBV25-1	ASSTLTTSGLGELF
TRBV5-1	ASSLGGTSTDTQY
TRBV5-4	ASSSGGAQY
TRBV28	ASSTPARGNYEQY
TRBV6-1	ASSGRYQETQY
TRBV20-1	SGRKLYEQY
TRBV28	ASSLFAGDGYT
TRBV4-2	ASREGGSTDTQY
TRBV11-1	ASSFSGQGVTF
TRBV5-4	ASSLDRYSYEQY
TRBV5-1	ASSLERGRLAYEQY
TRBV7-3	ASSLLGQKYGYT
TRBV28	ASRQDKAANTGELF
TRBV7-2	ASSPPGGPYNEQF
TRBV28	ASSSFSGFDEQY
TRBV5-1	ASSLAGSGNTIY
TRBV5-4	ASSPNSGRAADTQY
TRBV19	ASSTIGETQY
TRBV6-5	ASSSTTDTQY
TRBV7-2	ASSFSGIETQY
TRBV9	ASSDFQGAGGYT
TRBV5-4	ASSLGPRIKVNYGYT
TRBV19	ASSMGQGAMNTEAF
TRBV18	ASSPRLDTEAF
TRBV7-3	ASSLKNTGELF
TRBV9	ASSVEPPSGNTMY
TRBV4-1	ASSQRWTGGNEKLF
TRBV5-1	ASSLIPPDYT
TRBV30	AWRDHRAISSYT
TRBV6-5	ASSARGSNQPQH
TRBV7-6	ASSPRDRARYEQY
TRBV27	ASSPQLAQETQY
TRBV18	ASSPWDSRYNEQF
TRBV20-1	SARDLAGEY
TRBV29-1	SVEDQVQGAYEQY
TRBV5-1	ASSLGTGGNTEAF
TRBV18	ASSPMGAPGNTIY
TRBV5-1	ASSDGTGTEQY
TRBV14	ASSQARDSGYTGELF
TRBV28	ASSSSGRENYEQY